This T cell receptor (beta chain) was obtained from a study of T cells of healthy individuals. CDR3 length: 12 residues. Germline-derived CDR1 and CDR2 are SGHTA and FQGNSA. V was pared by 3 bases and J by 6 bases, with 2 bases of the junction left unmatched. TCRdb re-analysed the 5' RACE reads in MiXCR, keeping a single row per CDR3 protein. The sample gives about 96,000 distinct CDR3 sequences, approximately 15% of which show up once; about 6.2% is in the top ten. The TCR comes from a human donor in good health. The chain combines TRBV7-2 with TRBJ2-7; 7 bases line up with TRBD1. The CDR3 here is CASSLWTGEQYF. In DNA form, the CDR3 reads TGTGCCAGCAGCTTGTGGACAGGCGAGCAGTACTTC.